Below, 2 T cell receptor beta chains from the same sample are listed, as sequenced in a study of cytomegalovirus exposure and HLA in healthy donors (dated by TCRdb to about 2017). Libraries were prepared through the immunoSEQ multiplex PCR assay. What TCRdb holds here is the immuneACCESS table cut down to in-frame rearrangements. Part of the clones is not present; checked against another copy, under half of the missing clones reflect an unresolved V gene, and the others are unexplained. This sample is represented by tens of thousands of clones; just over 95% of them were singletons. 4.5% of the sample comes from the top ten. What was sequenced was PBMCs. The receptors were gathered from a woman aged 18-29 years in good health and CMV-seropositive.

The V call is TRBV9, the J call TRBJ2-7; weak D call: TRBD1 (5 bases). The germline V gene encodes CDR1 SGDLS and CDR2 YYNGEE. The CDR3 loop spans 13 amino acids. The V end lost 3 bases, the J end lost 3 bases, and 10 bases lay between the germline ends. The CDR3 loop reads CASSETDSYEQYF. CDR3 DNA sequence: TGTGCCAGCAGCGAGACCGACAGCTACGAGCAGTACTTC.

Only one count was recorded for this clone. V and J are TRBV9 and TRBJ1-5, with D unclear. V lost 0 bases and J 10 bases, leaving 11 bases between the germline ends. This CDR3 has 13 residues. The V gene's germline CDR1 is SGDLS and CDR2 YYNGEE. DNA of the CDR3: TGTGCCAGCAGCGTAGGTGGGGAGGGTCCCCAGCATTTT. Residues: CASSVGGEGPQHF.